A single sample gave rise to the 18 T cell receptor beta chains below, sequenced in a study of T cell changes during pregnancy in multiple sclerosis. Data came from immunoSEQ multiplex PCR; TCRdb stores just in-frame clones and leaves some out. The table includes about 100,000 clones, approximately 94% detected once. Specimen: peripheral blood, collected after pregnancy. The receptor source for this set is a female donor with multiple sclerosis, enrolled in a pregnancy study.

The rearrangement uses TRBV29-1 and TRBJ2-1; the D is unclear. V dropped 0 bases and J dropped 5 bases, with 23 bases sitting between them. This CDR3 region has 18 residues. Germline lookup yields CDR1 SQVTM and CDR2 ANQGSEA. The CDR3 region is CSVEDPATASEENNEQFF. CDR3 in DNA: TGCAGCGTTGAAGATCCGGCGACCGCGAGCGAAGAAAACAATGAGCAGTTCTTC.

This clone was seen once. The J gene is TRBJ2-1, the V gene TRBV5-8; perhaps TRBD2 as D (5 bases). The CDR3 covers 12 residues. Per germline, CDR1 SGHTS and CDR2 YDEGEE. The V end was cut by 2 bases, the J end by 7 bases, with 7 bases between. CDR3 loop: CASSFTGNEQFF. The CDR3 DNA follows: TGTGCCAGCAGCTTTACGGGGAATGAGCAGTTCTTC.

V gene TRBV19 combines with J gene TRBJ2-7, with 12 bases fitting TRBD2. CDR3 length: 15 residues. Germline assignment: CDR1 LNHDA and CDR2 SQIVND (reference sequence). V lost 4 bases to trimming and J lost 4 bases; unmatched junction nucleotides: 5. The CDR3 region is CASSTRLAGAYEQYF. CDR3 DNA: TGTGCCAGTAGTACTCGACTAGCGGGAGCTTACGAGCAGTACTTC.

The chain is built from TRBV4-2 and TRBJ2-5; TRBD1 matches 9 bases. V was clipped by 4 bases and J by 3 bases; unmatched bases: 9. CDR1 is LGHNA and CDR2 is YNFKEQ in the germline V gene. This CDR3 has 16 amino acids. Here the CDR3 DNA reads TGTGCCAGCAGCCTCCAACGACAGGGGGGGAAAGAGACCCAGTACTTC. Protein: CASSLQRQGGKETQYF.

CDR3 protein: CASSILGTGDYGYTF. The DNA for the CDR3 is TGTGCCAGTAGTATTTTGGGGACAGGGGACTATGGCTACACCTTC. The J gene is TRBJ1-2, the V gene TRBV19; the match to TRBD1 covers 10 bases. Germline V gene sequence: CDR1 LNHDA, CDR2 SQIVND (reference sequence). The CDR3 is 15 amino acids. After removal of 3 bases from V and 3 bases from J, the junction contained 4 bases not matched to a gene. The variable domain in full, completed from reference TRBV19 and TRBJ1-2, reads DGGITQSPKYLFRKEGQNVTLSCEQNLNHDAMYWYRQDPGQGLRLIYYSQIVNDFQKGDIAEGYSVSREKKESFPLTVTSAQKNPTAFYLCASSILGTGDYGYTFGSGTRLTVV.

This clone was counted once. The rearrangement uses TRBV6-6 and TRBJ1-2; 7 nucleotides match TRBD1. CDR3 length: 15 amino acids. J gave up 0 bases and V 2 bases, and 3 bases lay outside the gene matches. Germline V gene sequence: CDR1 MNHNY, CDR2 SVGAGI (reference sequence). DNA of the CDR3: TGTGCCAGCAGTTACGGGACAGCTGCTAACTATGGCTACACCTTC. This gives the protein CASSYGTAANYGYTF.

This chain connects TRBV28 to TRBJ1-4; D perhaps matches TRBD1 (5 bases). With 0 bases removed from V and 13 bases from J, the gap between germline ends came to 9 bases. There are 12 residues in the CDR3. Germline lookup yields CDR1 MDHEN and CDR2 SYDVKM. The CDR3 DNA reads as TGTGCCAGCAGTTTATGGGGGCAAGGACTGTTTTTT. It codes for CASSLWGQGLFF.

This chain connects TRBV5-1 to TRBJ1-1; TRBD1 matches 8 bases. Germline V CDR1 and CDR2: SGHRS, YFSETQ. The J segment lost 2 bases and the V segment lost 2 bases, leaving 5 bases of the junction unmatched. The CDR3 contains 15 residues. The CDR3 protein is CASSLTGQVNTEAFF. In nucleotides, the CDR3 is TGCGCCAGCAGCTTAACGGGACAGGTAAACACTGAAGCTTTCTTT.

The rearrangement uses TRBV5-4 and TRBJ1-2; weak D call: TRBD1 (6 bases). The CDR3 runs 14 residues. With 6 bases removed from V and 8 bases from J, the gap between germline ends came to 20 bases. Germline loops: CDR1 SGHNT, CDR2 YYREEE (reference sequence). This CDR3 is CASTASTGRGGYTF. The CDR3, as DNA: TGTGCCAGCACCGCATCGACAGGACGAGGAGGCTACACCTTC.

The V gene is TRBV5-1, the J gene TRBJ2-4; a weak D match, TRBD2 (6 bases). The CDR3 extends over 15 amino acids. Germline loops: CDR1 SGHRS, CDR2 YFSETQ. Trimming removed 1 base from V and 2 bases from J, with 10 bases in between. CDR3 protein: CASSLWAGPKNIQYF. CDR3 in DNA: TGCGCCAGCAGCTTGTGGGCGGGACCCAAAAACATTCAGTACTTC.

This chain's CDR3 is CASSMVASNEQFF. CDR3 in DNA: TGTGCCAGTAGTATGGTAGCGAGCAATGAGCAGTTCTTC. The chain uses TRBV19 and TRBJ2-1; TRBD2 might be the D (5 bases). V shed 3 bases and J shed 6 bases, with 9 bases lying between them. CDR1 is LNHDA and CDR2 is SQIVND in the germline V gene (reference sequence). The CDR3 has 13 residues.

The chain links TRBV5-1 to TRBJ2-7; 13 nucleotides line up with TRBD2. Per the germline V gene, CDR1 is SGHRS and CDR2 is YFSETQ. V lost 4 bases to trimming and J lost 4 bases; unmatched junction nucleotides: 5. This CDR3 has 15 amino acids. CDR3 sequence reads: CASSPRLAGGYEQYF. In nucleotides, the CDR3 is TGCGCCAGCAGCCCAAGACTAGCGGGAGGTTACGAGCAGTACTTC.

This rearrangement joins TRBV27 to TRBJ2-3; 11 nucleotides agree with TRBD2. CDR1 MNHEY and CDR2 SMNVEV come from the germline V gene (reference sequence). The CDR3 runs 15 residues. The junction had 3 bases not matched to a gene; V was cut back by 3 bases and J by 4 bases. The CDR3 DNA is TGTGCCAGCAGTTTGACTAGCGGGATACCAGATACGCAGTATTTT. Translation: CASSLTSGIPDTQYF.

The genes are TRBV4-3 and TRBJ1-2; 9 bases agree with TRBD1. Germline V gene sequence: CDR1 LGHNA, CDR2 YSLEER. V lost 1 base, J lost 3 bases, and 6 bases stayed unmatched. This CDR3 region has 16 residues. This CDR3 reads CASSQVSTGGDYGYTF. Here the CDR3 DNA reads TGCGCCAGCAGCCAAGTGTCAACAGGGGGCGACTATGGCTACACCTTC.

The rearrangement joins TRBV5-1 to TRBJ1-4; 8 nucleotides match TRBD1. The junction had 2 bases not matched to a gene; V was cut back by 3 bases and J by 4 bases. Germline CDR1 is SGHRS and CDR2 is YFSETQ. The CDR3 runs 14 residues. The CDR3 nucleotides are TGCGCCAGCAGCTCGGGACAGGTTAATGAAAAACTGTTTTTT. Protein: CASSSGQVNEKLFF.

The chain links TRBV19 to TRBJ1-1; D perhaps matches TRBD1 (6 bases). The germline V and J ends were trimmed by 1 base and 3 bases, with 9 bases remaining between them. CDR3 size: 14 residues. Germline lookup yields CDR1 LNHDA and CDR2 SQIVND (reference sequence). The CDR3 region has the DNA TGTGCCAGTAGTATAGGCCAGGGGTACACTGAAGCTTTCTTT. Its protein product is CASSIGQGYTEAFF.

V is TRBV5-4 and J is TRBJ2-7; 10 bases agree with TRBD2. The germline V gene encodes CDR1 SGHNT and CDR2 YYREEE (reference sequence). J lost 3 bases, V lost 3 bases, and 0 bases had no gene match. This CDR3 comprises 13 residues. The CDR3 protein is CASSSSGSYEQYF. The CDR3 coding sequence is TGTGCCAGCAGCTCTAGCGGGAGCTACGAGCAGTACTTC.

This chain connects TRBV5-4 to TRBJ2-3; D unresolved. CDR3 length: 13 residues. With 3 bases removed from V and 2 bases from J, the gap between germline ends came to 7 bases. CDR1 SGHNT and CDR2 YYREEE come from the germline V gene (reference sequence). The CDR3 nucleotides are TGTGCCAGCAGCTCCCAGGACACAGATACGCAGTATTTT. It is translated as CASSSQDTDTQYF. The whole variable domain, filled in from reference TRBV5-4 and TRBJ2-3, reads ETGVTQSPTHLIKTRGQQVTLRCSSQSGHNTVSWYQQALGQGPQFIFQYYREEENGRGNFPPRFSGLQFPNYSSELNVNALELDDSALYLCASSSQDTDTQYFGPGTRLTVL.